This TCR beta chain was found in a study of blood T cell repertoires in COVID-19. Authors' data handling: For nucleated cells, counts were estimated from reference gene primer amplification. Only in-frame clones appear in the TCRdb table, and some are missing; sequencing was by immunoSEQ multiplex PCR. Clone size and V and J calls were adopted from that table, with D and trimming inferred from the DNA. The table lists 75,000 to 90,000 clones, about 83% of them singletons. The CDR3 has 20 amino acids. Unmatched junction bases numbered 18, after V lost 3 bases and J lost 0 bases. Germline CDR1 reads MGHRA; CDR2 reads YSYEKL.

What was sequenced was peripheral blood. The chain uses TRBV4-1 and TRBJ1-1; 8 bases align to TRBD1. The origin of this receptor is a middle-aged man with active COVID-19. The CDR3 nucleotides are TGCGCCAGCAGCCAGACTGGGACAGGCGGATTGGGCTTTATGAACACTGAAGCTTTCTTT. Encoded protein: CASSQTGTGGLGFMNTEAFF.